These 26 T cell receptor beta chains were sequenced from one sample in a study of T cells in Graves' hyperthyroidism and ophthalmopathy. Amplified regions were TCR beta CDR3 sequences from RNA transcripts. When the TCR CDR3 underwent first-round RT-PCR, the HTBI primer set was used. MiXCR was run by TCRdb on the multiplex PCR reads, yielding one entry per CDR3 protein. The repertoire includes hundreds of thousands of distinct CDR3 sequences, 46% of them detected once, and 6.5% to 9% sits in the top ten. Sequencing input: peripheral blood or thyroid tissue (not recorded which). These TCRs come from a woman between 18 and 30 years old with Graves' hyperthyroidism.

Comment on this clonotype: At one of its ends the junction is not consistent with the germline gene, which may arise from a read error. In DNA form, the CDR3 reads TGTGCCAGCAGCCAACGGACAGGGGCGAACACCGGGGAGCTGTTTTTT. Protein product: CASSQRTGANTGELFF. The chain is built from TRBV5-1 and TRBJ2-2; 9 nucleotides line up with TRBD1. The CDR3 covers 16 residues. Germline values: CDR1 SGHRS, CDR2 YFSETQ.

The rearrangement joins TRBV2 to TRBJ2-7; a weak D match, TRBD1 (6 bases). Germline CDR1 SNHLY, CDR2 FYNNEI. Deletions cut 4 bases from V and 6 bases from J, with 7 bases between. CDR3 length: 11 amino acids. This CDR3 is CASSGQAEQYF. CDR3 in DNA: TGTGCCAGCAGTGGACAGGCCGAGCAGTACTTC.

The rearrangement uses TRBV6-6 and TRBJ2-7; TRBD1 is a possible D gene (7 bases). Trimming took 4 bases from V and 5 from J, leaving 12 bases between them. The CDR3 totals 13 residues. Germline V CDR1 and CDR2: MNHNY, SVGAGI (reference sequence). CDR3 loop: CASSLRRGDEQYF. The CDR3 region has the DNA TGTGCCAGCAGTTTACGCAGGGGGGACGAGCAGTACTTC.

J is TRBJ1-4 and V is TRBV7-9; TRBD1 might be the D (5 bases). Germline assignment: CDR1 SEHNR and CDR2 FQNEAQ (reference sequence). The CDR3 runs 15 residues. The V and J ends lost 4 bases and 7 bases respectively, with 16 bases between them. The CDR3, as DNA: TGTGCCAGCAGCTCGGGGGGTATTGGACGTGAAAAACTGTTTTTT. Translation: CASSSGGIGREKLFF.

This clonotype has a single count. This chain joins TRBV27 and TRBJ1-2; TRBD1 agrees at 7 bases. In germline, CDR1 is MNHEY, CDR2 SMNVEV (reference sequence). The CDR3 extends over 14 amino acids. Trimming cost V 5 bases and J 6 bases; bases outside gene matches: 9. CDR3 amino acids: CASSTSTGRDGYTF. CDR3 nucleotides: TGTGCCAGCAGTACATCGACAGGGAGGGATGGCTACACCTTC.

This chain joins TRBV29-1 and TRBJ1-1, with TRBD1 matching over 7 bases. The CDR3 is made up of 12 amino acids. Germline lookup yields CDR1 SQVTM and CDR2 ANQGSEA. V trimming: 7 bases; J trimming: 3 bases; junction bases outside the gene matches: 5. The CDR3 spells CSEDRRDTEAFF. The CDR3 DNA is TGCAGCGAGGACAGGCGTGACACTGAAGCTTTCTTT.

This clonotype was recorded many times. V and J are TRBV19 and TRBJ1-2; D remains unclear. Germline V CDR1 and CDR2: LNHDA, SQIVND (reference sequence). V dropped 5 bases and J dropped 7 bases, with 11 bases sitting between them. This CDR3 region has 12 residues. In nucleotides, the CDR3 is TGTGCCAGTAGTTTAAGCGGAGGTGGCTACACCTTC. It is translated as CASSLSGGGYTF.

This clonotype was counted at least ten times. The chain has TRBV7-9 and TRBJ2-7; D tentatively reads TRBD1 or TRBD2 (5 bases each). The germline CDR1 and CDR2 sequences are SEHNR and FQNEAQ (reference sequence). Between the trimmed V and J ends, which lost 4 bases and 3 bases, there was a span of 13 bases. The CDR3 length is 14 residues. CDR3 sequence (DNA): TGTGCCAGCAGCTCACAGGAGGTAGACTACGAGCAGTACTTC. Its protein is CASSSQEVDYEQYF.

This clonotype was detected many times. The chain uses TRBV28 and TRBJ2-2; the D call may be TRBD1 or TRBD2 (5 bases each). CDR3 length: 15 residues. The germline V gene has CDR1 MDHEN and CDR2 SYDVKM. With 3 bases removed from V and 2 bases from J, the gap between germline ends came to 10 bases. DNA of the CDR3: TGTGCCAGCAGTTTCTGGGGGTCTAACACCGGGGAGCTGTTTTTT. Its protein is CASSFWGSNTGELFF.

The J gene is TRBJ1-1, the V gene TRBV7-6; TRBD1 matches at 7 bases. The CDR3 contains 13 residues. Germline assignment: CDR1 SGHVS and CDR2 FNYEAQ. Losses at the gene ends were 3 bases for V and 8 bases for J; bases not matched to a gene: 6. The CDR3 reads CASSFVRGLEAFF. The CDR3 bases are TGTGCCAGCAGCTTTGTCAGGGGGTTAGAAGCTTTCTTT.

The J gene is TRBJ1-5, the V gene TRBV20-1; D possibly corresponds to TRBD1 (5 bases). V lost 3 bases and J lost 5, with 17 bases in between. The CDR3 is made up of 15 amino acids. The germline V gene encodes CDR1 DFQATT and CDR2 SNEGSKA (reference sequence). The CDR3 nucleotides read TGCAGTGCTAGGTGGGGCGTGGTAAGGGATCAGCCCCAGCATTTT. This translates into CSARWGVVRDQPQHF.

The chain links TRBV24-1 to TRBJ1-4, with D uncertain. V shed 2 bases and J shed 7 bases, with 10 bases lying between them. The germline V gene has CDR1 KGHDR and CDR2 SFDVKD. There are 14 residues in the CDR3. CDR3 in DNA: TGTGCCACCAGTGATTCACGGCGGCCTGAAAAACTGTTTTTT. It yields the protein CATSDSRRPEKLFF.

This chain uses TRBV9 with TRBJ1-1; D not resolved. This CDR3 region has 16 residues. Germline V gives CDR1 SGDLS, CDR2 YYNGEE. V was shortened by 3 bases and J by 4 bases, with 19 bases between the two germline ends. The DNA of the CDR3 is TGTGCCAGCAGCGGAGGCCGGCAGCTCCGCGGCACTGAAGCTTTCTTT. Translated: CASSGGRQLRGTEAFF.

This clonotype was seen many times. This rearrangement joins TRBV2 to TRBJ1-5; tentative D call: TRBD1 (5 bases). The CDR3 consists of 15 residues. The ends were cut back, 2 bases at V and 4 bases at J, with 12 bases in the middle. Germline CDR1 is SNHLY and CDR2 is FYNNEI. CDR3 protein: CASSETAGWNQPQHF. The CDR3 DNA reads as TGTGCCAGCAGTGAAACGGCAGGGTGGAATCAGCCCCAGCATTTT.

The table lists this clonotype with a few counts. CDR3 in amino acids: CASSRQGVEKLFF. CDR3 bases: TGTGCCAGCAGCAGACAGGGAGTGGAAAAACTGTTTTTT. The chain is built from TRBV7-9 and TRBJ1-4; 7 nucleotides line up with TRBD1. Unmatched junction bases numbered 5, after V lost 5 bases and J lost 8 bases. This CDR3 contains 13 residues. CDR1 and CDR2 (germline): SEHNR, FQNEAQ (reference sequence). The variable domain in full, with the rest retrieved from reference TRBV7-9 and TRBJ1-4, is DTGVSQNPRHKITKRGQNVTFRCDPISEHNRLYWYRQTLGQGPEFLTYFQNEAQLEKSRLLSDRFSAERPKGSFSTLEIQRTEQGDSAMYLCASSRQGVEKLFFGSGTQLSVL.

This clonotype was seen repeatedly, ten times or more. The chain couples TRBV10-3 to TRBJ1-2, with 8 nucleotides matching TRBD1. The length of the CDR3 is 15 residues. Germline lookup yields CDR1 ENHRY and CDR2 SYGVKD. V lost 4 bases and J lost 7; bases outside the gene matches: 11. The CDR3 DNA follows: TGTGCCATCAGTGGGCCTGACAGGGGCGACTTTGGCTACACCTTC. Amino acids: CAISGPDRGDFGYTF.

This clonotype was seen many times. The chain couples TRBV12-3 or TRBV12-4 to TRBJ1-2; maybe TRBD1 (5 bases). The CDR3 runs to 11 residues. Trimming shortened V by 3 bases and J by 7 bases, and 6 bases separated the two germline ends. CDR3 sequence reads: CASSLGPGYTF. For the CDR3, the DNA is TGTGCCAGCAGTTTGGGGCCTGGCTACACCTTC.

Concerning this clonotype: The junction departs from germline at one end; a sequencing error may be responsible. This rearrangement joins TRBV7-2 to TRBJ2-7, with 8 bases identical to TRBD2. This CDR3 is 15 amino acids long. Germline CDR1 SGHTA, CDR2 FQGNSA. This CDR3 reads CASSQEAGVSYEQYF. The CDR3 DNA follows: TGCGCCAGCAGCCAAGAAGCGGGAGTCTCCTACGAGCAGTACTTC.

The chain carries TRBV9 and TRBJ2-5; 10 bases line up with TRBD1. The V and J ends lost 0 bases and 5 bases, in that order; junction bases with no gene match: 4. Germline lookup yields CDR1 SGDLS and CDR2 YYNGEE. This CDR3 spans 15 amino acids. The CDR3 coding sequence is TGTGCCAGCAGCGTAGAACCGGGACAGGGGGAGACCCAGTACTTC. Translating gives CASSVEPGQGETQYF.

V usage is TRBV25-1 and J usage is TRBJ1-6; no reliable D call. Trimming left V 4 bases short and J 9 bases short, with 22 bases between. Germline values: CDR1 MGHDK, CDR2 SYGVNS. This CDR3 spans 17 amino acids. The CDR3 bases are TGTGCCAGCAGTGCTAGAGACCCCGGACCCAAATTTTCACCCCTCCACTTT. Protein: CASSARDPGPKFSPLHF.

This clonotype was recorded at least ten times. The J gene is TRBJ1-1, the V gene TRBV24-1, with D possibly TRBD1 on 5 matching bases. This CDR3 spans 15 amino acids. Trimming removed 4 bases at V and 0 bases at J, with 11 bases between. Looked up from germline, CDR1 is KGHDR and CDR2 is SFDVKD. CDR3 in amino acids: CATSDPQDMNTEAFF. The CDR3 nucleotides read TGTGCCACCAGTGACCCACAGGACATGAACACTGAAGCTTTCTTT.

This clonotype was seen a few times. The CDR3 sequence: CATSRVGVSNQPQYF. CDR3 bases: TGTGCCACCAGCAGGGTCGGCGTGAGCAATCAGCCCCAGTACTTC. V usage is TRBV15 and J usage is TRBJ2-5; D is unclear. V was cut by 3 bases and J by 9 bases, with 20 bases left in between. There are 15 residues in the CDR3. The germline V gene encodes CDR1 LNHNV and CDR2 YYDKDF (reference sequence).

This rearrangement joins TRBV7-3 to TRBJ2-5, with TRBD1 matching 10 bases. Losses at the gene ends were 5 bases for V and 4 bases for J; bases not matched to a gene: 4. The CDR3 runs to 14 residues. Looked up from germline, CDR1 is SGHTA and CDR2 is FQGTGA. The CDR3 DNA reads TGTGCCAGCAGCCAAGGGACAGGGGCAGAGACCCAGTACTTC. This codes for CASSQGTGAETQYF.

The rearrangement uses TRBV29-1 and TRBJ1-4; no definite D call. The CDR3 is 12 residues long. Per germline, CDR1 SQVTM and CDR2 ANQGSEA. The germline V and J ends were trimmed by 5 bases and 7 bases, with 11 bases remaining between them. CDR3 nucleotides: TGCAGCGTTCAGATTATCGGTGAAAAACTGTTTTTT. This encodes CSVQIIGEKLFF.

With respect to this clonotype: Given a much more abundant clone one base away, this may be a read error. V is TRBV7-2 and J is TRBJ1-2, with D possibly being TRBD1 (5 bases). CDR1 and CDR2 from the germline V gene are SGHTA and FQGNSA. This CDR3 is 12 amino acids long. V lost 3 bases and J 7 bases, leaving 9 bases between the germline ends. The CDR3 reads CASSFQGCGYTF. Here the CDR3 DNA reads TGTGCCAGCAGCTTTCAGGGCTGTGGCTACACCTTC. Supplemented by reference TRBV7-2 and TRBJ1-2, the full variable domain reads GAGVSQSPSNKVTEKGKDVELRCDPISGHTALYWYRQSLGQGLEFLIYFQGNSAPDKSGLPSDRFSAERTGGSVSTLTIQRTQQEDSAVYLCASSFQGCGYTFGSGTRLTVV.

In regard to this clonotype: The missing conserved phenylalanine or tryptophan at the end of this CDR3 makes a read error likely. The DNA is left out, because the CDR3 cannot be placed on it with certainty; the CDR3 is given as TCRdb lists it. This rearrangement joins TRBV7-2 to TRBJ2-2; TRBD1, as called in the table, went unchecked against the DNA. The CDR3 is 10 residues long, counting both termini. The V gene's germline CDR1 is SGHTA and CDR2 FQGNSA. The CDR3 sequence: CASSYGTGSL.